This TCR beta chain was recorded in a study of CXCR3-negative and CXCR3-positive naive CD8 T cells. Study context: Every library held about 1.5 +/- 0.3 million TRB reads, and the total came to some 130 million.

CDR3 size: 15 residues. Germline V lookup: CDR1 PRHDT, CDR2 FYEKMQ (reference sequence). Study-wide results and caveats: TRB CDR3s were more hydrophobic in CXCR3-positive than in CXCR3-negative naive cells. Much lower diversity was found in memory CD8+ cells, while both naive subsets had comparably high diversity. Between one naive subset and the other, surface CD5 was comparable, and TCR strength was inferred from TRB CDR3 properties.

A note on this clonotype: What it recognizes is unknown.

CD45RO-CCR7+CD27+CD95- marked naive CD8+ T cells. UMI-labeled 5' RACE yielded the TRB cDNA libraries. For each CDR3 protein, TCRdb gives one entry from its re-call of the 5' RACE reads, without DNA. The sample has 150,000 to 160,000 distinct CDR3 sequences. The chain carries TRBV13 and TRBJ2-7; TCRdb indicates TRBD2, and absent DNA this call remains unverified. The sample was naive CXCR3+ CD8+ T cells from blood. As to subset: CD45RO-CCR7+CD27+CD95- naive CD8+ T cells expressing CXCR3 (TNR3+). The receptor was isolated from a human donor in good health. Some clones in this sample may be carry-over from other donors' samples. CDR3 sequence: CASSETSGSSYEQYF. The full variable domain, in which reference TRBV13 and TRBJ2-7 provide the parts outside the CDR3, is AAGVIQSPRHLIKEKRETATLKCYPIPRHDTVYWYQQGPGQDPQFLISFYEKMQSDKGSIPDRFSAQQFSDYHSELNMSSLELGDSALYFCASSETSGSSYEQYFGPGTRLTVT.